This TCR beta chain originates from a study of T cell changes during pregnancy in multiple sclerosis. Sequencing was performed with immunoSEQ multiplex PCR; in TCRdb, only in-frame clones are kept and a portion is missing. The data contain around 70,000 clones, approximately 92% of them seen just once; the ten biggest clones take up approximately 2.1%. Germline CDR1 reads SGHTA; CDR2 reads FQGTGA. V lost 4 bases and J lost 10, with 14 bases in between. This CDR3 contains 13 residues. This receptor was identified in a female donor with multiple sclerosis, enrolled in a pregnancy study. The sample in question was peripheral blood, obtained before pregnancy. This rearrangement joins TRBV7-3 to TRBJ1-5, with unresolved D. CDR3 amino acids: CASSSQPGKPQHF. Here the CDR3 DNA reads TGTGCCAGCAGCTCCCAACCCGGGAAACCCCAGCATTTT.